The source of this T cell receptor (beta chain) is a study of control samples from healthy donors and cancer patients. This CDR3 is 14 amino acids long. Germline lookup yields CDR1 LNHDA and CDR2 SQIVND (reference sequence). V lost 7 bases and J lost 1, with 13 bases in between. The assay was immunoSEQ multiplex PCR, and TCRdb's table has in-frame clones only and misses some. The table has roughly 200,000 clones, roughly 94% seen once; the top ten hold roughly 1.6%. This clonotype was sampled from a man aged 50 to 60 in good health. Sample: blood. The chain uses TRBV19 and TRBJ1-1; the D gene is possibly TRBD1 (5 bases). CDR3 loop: CASIQGWTNTEAFF. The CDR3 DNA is TGTGCCAGTATCCAGGGTTGGACGAACACTGAAGCTTTCTTT.